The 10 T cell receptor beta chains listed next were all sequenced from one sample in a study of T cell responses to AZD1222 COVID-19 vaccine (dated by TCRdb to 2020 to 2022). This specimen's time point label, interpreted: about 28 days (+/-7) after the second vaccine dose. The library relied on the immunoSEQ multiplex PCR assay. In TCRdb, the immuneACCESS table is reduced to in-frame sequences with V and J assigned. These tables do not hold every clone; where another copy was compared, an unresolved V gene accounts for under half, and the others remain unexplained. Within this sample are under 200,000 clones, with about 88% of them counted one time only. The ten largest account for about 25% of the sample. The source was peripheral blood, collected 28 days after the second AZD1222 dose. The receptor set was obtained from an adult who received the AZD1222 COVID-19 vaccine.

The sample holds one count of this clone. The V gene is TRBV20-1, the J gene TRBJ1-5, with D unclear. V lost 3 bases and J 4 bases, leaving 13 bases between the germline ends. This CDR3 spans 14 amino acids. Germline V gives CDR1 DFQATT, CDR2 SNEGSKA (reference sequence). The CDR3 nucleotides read TGCAGTGCTAGTTTACCCGGCCGAAATCAGCCCCAGCATTTT. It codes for CSASLPGRNQPQHF.

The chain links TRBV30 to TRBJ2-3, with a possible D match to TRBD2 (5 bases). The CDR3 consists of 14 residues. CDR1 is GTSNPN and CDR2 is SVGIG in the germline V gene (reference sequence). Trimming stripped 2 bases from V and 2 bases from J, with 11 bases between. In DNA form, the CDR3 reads TGTGCCTGGAGTCCGGAGCGGTTCACAGATACGCAGTATTTT. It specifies CAWSPERFTDTQYF.

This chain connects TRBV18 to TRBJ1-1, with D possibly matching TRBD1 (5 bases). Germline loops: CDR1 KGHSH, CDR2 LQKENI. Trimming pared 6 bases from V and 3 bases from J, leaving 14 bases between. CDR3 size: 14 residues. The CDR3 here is CASSPPGGDTEAFF. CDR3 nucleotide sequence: TGTGCCAGCTCGCCCCCTGGGGGGGACACTGAAGCTTTCTTT.

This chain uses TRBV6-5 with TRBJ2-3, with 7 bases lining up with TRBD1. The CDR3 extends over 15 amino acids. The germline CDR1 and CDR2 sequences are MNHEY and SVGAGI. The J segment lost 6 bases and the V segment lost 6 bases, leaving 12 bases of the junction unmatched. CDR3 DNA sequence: TGTGCCAGCAGCCCCACAGGGGCCCAAGTCGATACGCAGTATTTT. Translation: CASSPTGAQVDTQYF.

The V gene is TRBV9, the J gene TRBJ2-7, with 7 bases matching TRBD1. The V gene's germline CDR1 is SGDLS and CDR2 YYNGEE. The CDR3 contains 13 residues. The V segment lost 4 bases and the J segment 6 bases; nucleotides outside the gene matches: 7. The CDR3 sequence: CASSPRQGGEQYF. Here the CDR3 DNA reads TGTGCCAGCAGCCCCCGACAGGGCGGCGAGCAGTACTTC.

The CDR3 DNA reads TGTGCCTGGAGTGCGGACAGGGAGGGCGGCTACACCTTC. Amino acids: CAWSADREGGYTF. The genes are TRBV30 and TRBJ1-2, with 8 bases matching TRBD1. The CDR3 length is 13 residues. Germline V gives CDR1 GTSNPN, CDR2 SVGIG (reference sequence). V shed 1 base and J 8 bases; nucleotides not matched to a gene: 6.

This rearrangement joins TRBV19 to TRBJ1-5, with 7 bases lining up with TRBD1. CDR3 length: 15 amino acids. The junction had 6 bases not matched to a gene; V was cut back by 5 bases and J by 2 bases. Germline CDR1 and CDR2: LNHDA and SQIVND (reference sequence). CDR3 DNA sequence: TGTGCCAGTAGTCCTAGACAGGGTCGCAATCAGCCCCAGCATTTT. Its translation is CASSPRQGRNQPQHF.

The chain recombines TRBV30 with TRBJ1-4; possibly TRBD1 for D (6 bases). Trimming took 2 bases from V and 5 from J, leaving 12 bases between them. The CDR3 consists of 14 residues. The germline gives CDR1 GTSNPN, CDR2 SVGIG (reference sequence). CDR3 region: CAWSYTGSNEKLFF. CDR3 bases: TGTGCCTGGAGTTACACAGGGTCCAATGAAAAACTGTTTTTT.

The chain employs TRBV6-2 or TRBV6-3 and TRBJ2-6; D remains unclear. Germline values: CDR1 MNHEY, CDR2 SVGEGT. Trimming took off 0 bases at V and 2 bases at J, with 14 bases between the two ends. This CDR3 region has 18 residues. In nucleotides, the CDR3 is TGTGCCAGCAGTTACTCGACCGGCATAGGGACTGGGGCCAACGTCCTGACTTTC. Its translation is CASSYSTGIGTGANVLTF.

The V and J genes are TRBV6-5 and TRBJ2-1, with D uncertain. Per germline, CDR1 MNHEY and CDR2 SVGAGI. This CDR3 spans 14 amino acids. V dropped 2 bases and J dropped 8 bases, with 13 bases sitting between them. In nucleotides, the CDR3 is TGTGCCAGCAGTTACGCCAGGTTGGGCTATGAGCAGTTCTTC. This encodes CASSYARLGYEQFF.